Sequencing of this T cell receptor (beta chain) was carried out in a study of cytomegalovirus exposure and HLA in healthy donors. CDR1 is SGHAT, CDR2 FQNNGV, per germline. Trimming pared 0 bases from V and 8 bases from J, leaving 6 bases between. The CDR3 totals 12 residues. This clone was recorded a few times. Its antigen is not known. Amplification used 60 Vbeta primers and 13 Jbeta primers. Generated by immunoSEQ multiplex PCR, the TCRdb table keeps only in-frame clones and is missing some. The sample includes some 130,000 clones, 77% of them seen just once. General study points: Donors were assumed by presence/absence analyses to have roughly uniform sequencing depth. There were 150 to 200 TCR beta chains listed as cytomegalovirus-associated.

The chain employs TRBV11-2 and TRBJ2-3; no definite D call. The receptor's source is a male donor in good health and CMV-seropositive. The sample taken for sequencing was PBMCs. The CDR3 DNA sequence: TGTGCCAGCAGCTTAGAAGCCGTTACGCAGTATTTT. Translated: CASSLEAVTQYF.